A selection of T cell receptor beta chains follows, all from one sample in a study of response to subunit inactivated influenza vaccine. In TCRdb, the RT-PCR reads were re-called with MiXCR into one record per CDR3 protein. The data hold around 190,000 distinct CDR3 sequences, with nearly 9.5% observed a single time. This specimen was non-naive T cells sorted from PBMCs, taken on the day of vaccination. These receptors were taken from a man between 45 and 60 years old who received an inactivated influenza vaccine. The CDR3 runs from the conserved cysteine through the conserved F or W. D genes are given only for firm matches. The listing skips clone size in some rows; elsewhere it reads once, few, many or a size class.

j_call: TRBJ2-3
v_call: TRBV11-2
d_call: TRBD2
clone_size: few
cdr3_nt: TGTGCCAGCAGTTTTAGCGGGGGGGGCACAGATACGCAGTATTTT
cdr3_aa: CASSFSGGGTDTQYF

j_call: TRBJ2-3
v_call: TRBV11-1
d_call: TRBD2
clone_size: NA
cdr3_nt: TGTGCCAGCAGCCCTATGAGGACTAGCGGGGGGTACACAGATACGCAGTATTTT
cdr3_aa: CASSPMRTSGGYTDTQYF

j_call: TRBJ2-5
v_call: TRBV11-2
d_call: NA
clone_size: many
cdr3_nt: TGTGCCAGCAGCTTAATCTCAGGGTTGGGGACCCAGTACTTC
cdr3_aa: CASSLISGLGTQYF

j_call: TRBJ1-6
v_call: TRBV11-2
d_call: NA
clone_size: few
cdr3_nt: TGTGCCAGCAGCTTATATCGGGAGAGGAATTCACCCCTCCACTTT
cdr3_aa: CASSLYRERNSPLHF

j_call: TRBJ2-7
v_call: TRBV7-9
d_call: TRBD2
clone_size: NA
cdr3_nt: TGTGCCAGCAGCTCGCTACTAGCGATTCCCTACGAGCAGTACTTC
cdr3_aa: CASSSLLAIPYEQYF

j_call: TRBJ2-7
v_call: TRBV4-3
d_call: NA
clone_size: many
cdr3_nt: TGCGCCAGCAGCCAAGATCCCCAGACCGAGCAGTACTTC
cdr3_aa: CASSQDPQTEQYF

j_call: TRBJ2-2
v_call: TRBV19
d_call: NA
clone_size: few
cdr3_nt: TGTGCCAGTAGTATAGAAGGGGGAGGCACCGGGGAGCTGTTTTTT
cdr3_aa: CASSIEGGGTGELFF

j_call: TRBJ1-1
v_call: TRBV20-1
d_call: NA
clone_size: NA
cdr3_nt: TGCAGTGCTAGAGTTTCGAACACTGAAGCTTTCTTT
cdr3_aa: CSARVSNTEAFF

j_call: TRBJ1-2
v_call: TRBV3-1
d_call: TRBD1
clone_size: few
cdr3_nt: TGTGCCAGCAGCCTGACAGGGCGACACCTGAACTATGGCTACACCTTC
cdr3_aa: CASSLTGRHLNYGYTF

j_call: TRBJ2-5
v_call: TRBV3-1
d_call: NA
clone_size: few
cdr3_nt: TGTGCCAGCAGCCAAGTCGAGGGGACGGGCGGCGAGACCCAGTACTTC
cdr3_aa: CASSQVEGTGGETQYF

j_call: TRBJ2-7
v_call: TRBV6-2/TRBV6-3
d_call: TRBD1
clone_size: many
cdr3_nt: TGTGCCAGCAGTCGTAGAGGACAGGGGGTACAATACTTC
cdr3_aa: CASSRRGQGVQYF

j_call: TRBJ2-1
v_call: TRBV20-1
d_call: TRBD1
clone_size: NA
cdr3_nt: TGCAGTGCTAGAGCCCCAAACAGGGGTCTTCTTGAGTTCTTC
cdr3_aa: CSARAPNRGLLEFF

j_call: TRBJ2-1
v_call: TRBV4-2
d_call: TRBD2
clone_size: many
cdr3_nt: TGTGCCAGCAGCCAGGCTGGGACTAGCGGGCGTTGGACTAGCAATGAGCAGTTCTTC
cdr3_aa: CASSQAGTSGRWTSNEQFF

j_call: TRBJ2-2
v_call: TRBV5-1
d_call: NA
clone_size: many
cdr3_nt: TGCGCCAGCCGAACAGGGGAGGCCGGGGAGCTGTTTTTT
cdr3_aa: CASRTGEAGELFF

j_call: TRBJ2-3
v_call: TRBV20-1
d_call: TRBD2
clone_size: NA
cdr3_nt: TGCGGGGGGAGCGGGACCACAGATACGCAGTATTTT
cdr3_aa: CGGSGTTDTQYF

j_call: TRBJ2-7
v_call: TRBV11-1
d_call: NA
clone_size: many
cdr3_nt: TGTGCCAGCAGCTTATCAGACAGTGCCGACTACGAGCAGTACTTC
cdr3_aa: CASSLSDSADYEQYF

j_call: TRBJ2-5
v_call: TRBV12-3/TRBV12-4
d_call: NA
clone_size: few
cdr3_nt: TGTGCCAGCAGTTTTCAGGAGAGTGGGACCCAGTACTTC
cdr3_aa: CASSFQESGTQYF

j_call: TRBJ2-1
v_call: TRBV7-2
d_call: NA
clone_size: few
cdr3_nt: TGTGCCAGCAGCTTAGTGGCCTACAATGAGCAGTTCTTC
cdr3_aa: CASSLVAYNEQFF